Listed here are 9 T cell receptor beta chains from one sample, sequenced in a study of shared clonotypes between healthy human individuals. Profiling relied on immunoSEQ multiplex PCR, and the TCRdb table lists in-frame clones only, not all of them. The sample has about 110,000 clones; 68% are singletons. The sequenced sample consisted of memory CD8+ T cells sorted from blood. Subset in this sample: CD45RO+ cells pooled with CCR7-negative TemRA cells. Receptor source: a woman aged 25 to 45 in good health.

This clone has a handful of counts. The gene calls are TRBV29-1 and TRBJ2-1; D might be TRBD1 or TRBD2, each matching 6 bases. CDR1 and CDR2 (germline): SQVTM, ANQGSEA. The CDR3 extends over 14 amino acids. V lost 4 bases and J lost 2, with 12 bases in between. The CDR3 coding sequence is TGCAGCGTTGGGGGGGCGGTAACCTACAATGAGCAGTTCTTC. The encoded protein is CSVGGAVTYNEQFF.

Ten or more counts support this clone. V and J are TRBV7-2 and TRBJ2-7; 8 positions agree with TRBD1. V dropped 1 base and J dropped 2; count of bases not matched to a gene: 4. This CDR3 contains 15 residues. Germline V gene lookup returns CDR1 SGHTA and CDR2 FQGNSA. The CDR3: CASSLEAGGPYEQYF. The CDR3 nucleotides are TGTGCCAGCAGCTTAGAAGCAGGGGGCCCCTACGAGCAGTACTTC.

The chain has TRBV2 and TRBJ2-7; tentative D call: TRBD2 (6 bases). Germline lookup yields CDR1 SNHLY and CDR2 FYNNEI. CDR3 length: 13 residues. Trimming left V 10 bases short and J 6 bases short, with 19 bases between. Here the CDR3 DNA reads TGTGCCACCCGGGCGGCGGGAACGGGCGAGCAGTACTTC. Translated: CATRAAGTGEQYF.

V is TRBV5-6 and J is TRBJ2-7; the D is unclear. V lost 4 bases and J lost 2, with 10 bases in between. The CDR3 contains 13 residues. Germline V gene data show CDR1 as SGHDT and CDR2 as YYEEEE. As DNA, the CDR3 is TGTGCCAGCAGCGGCCAGATCGCCTACGAGCAGTACTTC. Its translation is CASSGQIAYEQYF.

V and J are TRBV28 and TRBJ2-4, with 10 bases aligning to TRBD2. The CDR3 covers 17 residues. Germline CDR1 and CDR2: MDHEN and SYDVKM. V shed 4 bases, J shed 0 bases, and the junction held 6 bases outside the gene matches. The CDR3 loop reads CASSSPLAGVAKNIQYF. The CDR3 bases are TGTGCCAGCAGTTCTCCGCTAGCGGGAGTAGCCAAAAACATTCAGTACTTC.

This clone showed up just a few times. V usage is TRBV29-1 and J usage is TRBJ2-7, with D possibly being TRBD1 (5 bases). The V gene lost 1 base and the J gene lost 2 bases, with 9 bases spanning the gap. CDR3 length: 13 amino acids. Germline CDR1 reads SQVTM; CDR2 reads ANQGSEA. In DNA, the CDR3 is TGCAGCGTTGAAGGGGGCGTCGCCTACGAGCAGTACTTC. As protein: CSVEGGVAYEQYF.

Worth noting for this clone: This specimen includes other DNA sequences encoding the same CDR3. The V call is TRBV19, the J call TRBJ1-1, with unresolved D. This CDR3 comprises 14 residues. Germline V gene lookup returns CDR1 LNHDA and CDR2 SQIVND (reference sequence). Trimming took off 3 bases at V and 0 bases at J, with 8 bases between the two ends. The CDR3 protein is CASSIWGMNTEAFF. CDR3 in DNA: TGTGCCAGTAGTATCTGGGGTATGAACACTGAAGCTTTCTTT.

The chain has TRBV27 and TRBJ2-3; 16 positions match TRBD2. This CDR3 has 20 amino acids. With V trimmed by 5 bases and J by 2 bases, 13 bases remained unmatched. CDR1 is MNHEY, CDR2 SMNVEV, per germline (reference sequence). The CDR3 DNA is TGTGCCAGCAGTACAAGCCCGGGACTAGCGGGAGGGCGAGACACAGATACGCAGTATTTT. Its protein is CASSTSPGLAGGRDTDTQYF.

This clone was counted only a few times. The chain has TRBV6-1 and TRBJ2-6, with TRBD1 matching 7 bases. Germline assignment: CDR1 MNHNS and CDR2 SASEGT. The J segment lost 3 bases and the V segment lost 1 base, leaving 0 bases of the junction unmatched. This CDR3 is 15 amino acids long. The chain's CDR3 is CASSEGQGGANVLTF. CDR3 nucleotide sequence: TGTGCCAGCAGTGAAGGACAGGGTGGGGCCAACGTCCTGACTTTC.